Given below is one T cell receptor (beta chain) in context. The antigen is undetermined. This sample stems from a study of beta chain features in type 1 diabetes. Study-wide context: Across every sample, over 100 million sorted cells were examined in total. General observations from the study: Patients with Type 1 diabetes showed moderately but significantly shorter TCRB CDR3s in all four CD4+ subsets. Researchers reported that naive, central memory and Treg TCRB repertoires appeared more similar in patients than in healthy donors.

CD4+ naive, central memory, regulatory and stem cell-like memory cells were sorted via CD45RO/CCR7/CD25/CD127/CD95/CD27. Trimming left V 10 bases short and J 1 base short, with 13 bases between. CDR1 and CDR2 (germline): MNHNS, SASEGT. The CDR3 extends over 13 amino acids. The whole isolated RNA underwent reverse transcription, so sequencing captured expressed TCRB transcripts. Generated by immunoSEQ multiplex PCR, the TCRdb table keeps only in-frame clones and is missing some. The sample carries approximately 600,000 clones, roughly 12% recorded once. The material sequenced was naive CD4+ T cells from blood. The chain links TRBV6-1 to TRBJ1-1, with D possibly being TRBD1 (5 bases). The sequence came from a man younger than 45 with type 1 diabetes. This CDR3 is CATKTAANTEAFF. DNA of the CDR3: TGTGCCACCAAGACAGCAGCGAACACTGAAGCTTTCTTT.